These T cell receptor beta chains were read from a single sample in a study of shared clonotypes between healthy human individuals. TCRdb's table, derived via immunoSEQ multiplex PCR, lists solely in-frame clones and lacks some. The data show about 1.9 million clones, just over 90% seen once. Specimen: naive CD8+ T cells from PBMCs. These receptors originate from a man younger than 35 in good health. Some clones in this sample may be carry-over from other donors' samples. CDR3s include the opening cysteine and the closing phenylalanine or tryptophan. A D gene is named only where the DNA matches it firmly. Size is stated for part of the rows, as once, few or many counts, or as a class when the clone is expanded.

d_gene: -; v_gene: TRBV9; j_gene: TRBJ1-1; abundance: few; CDR3aa: CASSVAGGNTEAFF; CDR3nt: TGTGCCAGCAGCGTAGCAGGTGGCAACACTGAAGCTTTCTTT
d_gene: -; v_gene: TRBV4-1; j_gene: TRBJ2-2; abundance: -; CDR3aa: CASSQVVNTGELFF; CDR3nt: TGCGCCAGCAGCCAAGTCGTGAACACCGGGGAGCTGTTTTTT
d_gene: -; v_gene: TRBV25-1; j_gene: TRBJ2-1; abundance: few; CDR3aa: CASSEWADNNEQFF; CDR3nt: TGTGCCAGCAGTGAATGGGCAGACAACAATGAGCAGTTCTTC
d_gene: -; v_gene: TRBV28; j_gene: TRBJ2-1; abundance: -; CDR3aa: CASSRGTERRYNEQFF; CDR3nt: TGTGCCAGCAGCAGAGGGACCGAACGGAGATACAATGAGCAGTTCTTC
d_gene: -; v_gene: TRBV27; j_gene: TRBJ2-7; abundance: -; CDR3aa: CASSPLTLGVYEQYF; CDR3nt: TGTGCCAGCAGTCCCCTGACCCTTGGGGTCTACGAGCAGTACTTC
d_gene: TRBD2; v_gene: TRBV9; j_gene: TRBJ2-2; abundance: -; CDR3aa: CASGAGGPTGELFF; CDR3nt: TGTGCCAGCGGGGCGGGAGGGCCGACCGGGGAGCTGTTTTTT
d_gene: -; v_gene: TRBV11-3; j_gene: TRBJ2-6; abundance: -; CDR3aa: CASSDPGGAGANVLTF; CDR3nt: TGTGCCAGCAGTGACCCCGGGGGAGCTGGGGCCAACGTCCTGACTTTC
d_gene: -; v_gene: TRBV4-1; j_gene: TRBJ1-1; abundance: once; CDR3aa: CASSVIHLTEAFF; CDR3nt: TGCGCCAGCAGCGTGATACACCTCACTGAAGCTTTCTTT
d_gene: TRBD2; v_gene: TRBV5-1; j_gene: TRBJ2-5; abundance: -; CDR3aa: CASSLMTSGAQETQYF; CDR3nt: TGCGCCAGCAGCTTGATGACTAGCGGAGCTCAAGAGACCCAGTACTTC
d_gene: -; v_gene: TRBV2; j_gene: TRBJ2-7; abundance: -; CDR3aa: CASRPGQLSYEQYF; CDR3nt: TGTGCCAGCAGACCCGGACAGCTCTCCTACGAGCAGTACTTC
d_gene: TRBD2; v_gene: TRBV28; j_gene: TRBJ2-1; abundance: -; CDR3aa: CATKFLILREGLYEQFF; CDR3nt: TGTGCCACCAAGTTCCTCATTTTGAGGGAGGGCCTCTATGAGCAGTTCTTC
d_gene: -; v_gene: TRBV28; j_gene: TRBJ1-4; abundance: -; CDR3aa: CASSFGGWTALATNEKLFF; CDR3nt: TGTGCCAGCAGTTTTGGGGGCTGGACAGCCCTTGCAACTAATGAAAAACTGTTTTTT
d_gene: -; v_gene: TRBV7-9; j_gene: TRBJ2-1; abundance: -; CDR3aa: CASSPLESSYNEQFF; CDR3nt: TGTGCCAGCAGCCCTCTTGAGAGCTCCTACAATGAGCAGTTCTTC
d_gene: TRBD1; v_gene: TRBV7-6; j_gene: TRBJ2-7; abundance: -; CDR3aa: CASSLDRGPSYEQYF; CDR3nt: TGTGCCAGCAGCTTAGACAGGGGACCTTCCTACGAGCAGTACTTC
d_gene: TRBD1; v_gene: TRBV28; j_gene: TRBJ1-1; abundance: -; CDR3aa: CASSGGTGTVLFEAFF; CDR3nt: TGTGCCAGCAGCGGGGGGACCGGGACAGTTCTTTTTGAAGCTTTCTTT
d_gene: -; v_gene: TRBV27; j_gene: TRBJ1-2; abundance: -; CDR3aa: CASRASAGGYLYGYTF; CDR3nt: TGTGCCAGCAGAGCCTCCGCGGGGGGTTATCTCTATGGCTACACCTTC
d_gene: -; v_gene: TRBV7-6; j_gene: TRBJ1-1; abundance: -; CDR3aa: CASSERDLNPDSYPEAFF; CDR3nt: TGTGCCAGCAGCGAACGTGACCTGAATCCCGACAGCTACCCTGAAGCTTTCTTT
d_gene: TRBD1; v_gene: TRBV5-4; j_gene: TRBJ2-7; abundance: few; CDR3aa: CASSHDRAHEQYF; CDR3nt: TGTGCCAGCAGTCATGACAGGGCCCACGAGCAGTACTTC
d_gene: -; v_gene: TRBV13; j_gene: TRBJ2-7; abundance: -; CDR3aa: CASSSGRLYEQYF; CDR3nt: TGTGCCAGCAGCTCCGGACGGCTCTACGAGCAGTACTTC
d_gene: -; v_gene: TRBV7-2; j_gene: TRBJ1-2; abundance: -; CDR3aa: CASSLERGNYGYTF; CDR3nt: TGTGCCAGCAGCTTAGAAAGGGGTAACTATGGCTACACCTTC